A selection of T cell receptor beta chains follows, all from one sample in a study of technical replicates of blood from a few donors. The assay was immunoSEQ multiplex PCR, and TCRdb's table has in-frame clones only and misses some. Among approximately 82,000 clones listed, about 91% were seen once. Sample: T cells isolated from PBMCs. Source of these receptors: a human donor in good health. Some clones in this sample may be carry-over from other donors' samples. CDR3s leave out the opening cysteine and the closing phenylalanine or tryptophan.

v_call	cdr3_length	j_call	cdr3_aa
TRBV4-3	15	TRBJ2-1	ASSQDPGLAGPNEQF
TRBV9	10	TRBJ1-3	ASSVLGNTIY
TRBV4-1	15	TRBJ2-7	ASSQDMAAGRGYEQY
TRBV28	12	TRBJ1-2	ASSLQGRSYGYT
TRBV11-2	15	TRBJ2-1	ASSLKVSDRGHNEQF
TRBV5-8	11	TRBJ1-1	ASSLDPGPEAF
TRBV6-1	13	TRBJ1-1	ASSETGVGITEAF
TRBV27	12	TRBJ2-2	ASSSYRNTGELF
TRBV6-4	14	TRBJ2-4	ASSARQGAPPSIQY
TRBV28	13	TRBJ1-5	ASSFEGRGNQPQH